The entry below describes one T cell receptor (beta chain). It has no known antigen specificity. Base qualities are not recorded, but no much larger clone differs from it by a single base. The entry originates in a study of cytomegalovirus exposure and HLA in healthy donors (dated by TCRdb to the late 2010s). Background for the entire study: In an earlier analysis of around 540 of the donors, 250 to 350 Gb of sequence data and just under 120 million unique TCR beta sequences from 180 million or so T cells were reported. Roughly 290 gigabases of sequencing data and around 80 million unique TCR sequences made up an early release that covered about 640 HLA-typed donors. Among the roughly 410 genotyped donors, approximately 82% belonged to the genetic ancestry cluster associated with self-reported Caucasian donors. The study aimed to test whether cataloging public T cell receptors could reveal signatures of past pathogen exposure. Using immunosequencing, the study profiled T cell repertoires from 500 to 800 subjects and related those repertoires to cytomegalovirus serostatus. In addition to the first cohort of approximately 650 subjects, a separate validation cohort of 120 different subjects was used. The study combined high-throughput TCR immunosequencing, statistical association of individual TCRs with disease status, and machine learning to predict cytomegalovirus infection status. In a later analysis, previously published TCR beta repertoires from more than 500 donors were re-analyzed and high-resolution HLA genotyping was added so that TCR occurrence patterns could be studied. The later analysis used no new phenotypic data to find candidate immune exposures, relying instead on TCR beta sequences and their occurrence across donors. An earlier analysis of several hundred of the donors used high-throughput TCR beta sequencing to judge whether each TCR beta V gene segment behaved as functional or pseudogenic. Donor age, sex, ethnicity and CMV serostatus were compiled together with the repertoire data. Genome-wide SNP genotypes for about 55% of the roughly 670 donors were used in a later genetic analysis, which treated that subset as a discovery cohort. Every discovery cohort repertoire had been produced on one sequencing platform. HLA typing covered class I and class II loci at four-digit resolution. The number of typed donors differed by locus: 629-630 for A, B, C, DRB1 and DQB1; about 520 for DQA1; roughly 600 for DPA1; and roughly 490 for DPB1. Four to six DR-DQ haplotypes were handled as single units for association and clustering, since linkage in the cohort was strong. Among several hundred genotyped donors of the cohort, an average of around 240,000 unique TCR beta nucleotide sequences was sequenced per donor, of which 15% to 20% were non-productive. Overall study results and their limits: Cytomegalovirus status was reported to be diagnosed by the classifier with high specificity and sensitivity in both the original and validation cohorts. A cluster of highly shared sequence variants was judged likely to be a technical artifact of the sequencing pipeline. In an earlier analysis of 587 of the donors, most TCR beta V segments appeared in productive rearrangements about 90% or about 30% of the time, broadly matching IMGT annotations. At a false discovery rate of 0.05, a later analysis linked some 17,000 TCR beta sequences to specific HLA alleles. The authors suggested that the approach could potentially be generalized to other disease states and immunological phenotypes. The only immune exposure information available for the cohort was CMV serostatus. According to a later analysis, most CMV-associated TCR beta chains appeared to be HLA-restricted, and the HLA associations seemed to be driven largely by CMV exposure. According to a later analysis, TCR association rates differed among HLA loci, with DRB1 alleles showing the most associated TCRs and HLA-C alleles showing the fewest. Because HLA typing was missing for some donors at each locus, association tests included only the typed subset. Correlated functional status among segregating V segments might be attributable to linkage disequilibrium, but an unknown experimental factor could not be ruled out. A few of the identified cytomegalovirus-associated TCR beta chains were confirmed in vitro to be specific for cytomegalovirus antigens. Some IMGT-functional V segments, including TRBV6-2 and TRBV6-3, could not be told apart with the 87-base-pair reads, so those segments were excluded. The presence/absence analyses assumed that sequencing depth was roughly uniform across donors, and that assumption may not be true. According to a later genetic analysis, donors in an Asian-associated ancestry cluster had fewer N-insertions in productive TCRs than the roughly 670-donor mean. V-gene and J-gene trimming of TCR beta chains was associated with a missense DCLRE1C variant in a later genetic analysis, and the association was replicated in an independent cohort. Because counts were too low, seventeen rarely observed V segments, including chromosome 9 orphons, were left out of the earlier analysis of roughly 600 of the donors. When HLA alleles, especially DR and DQ, strongly co-occurred, TCR associations were difficult to assign to individual alleles. According to a later analysis, parvovirus B19, influenza, CMV and Epstein-Barr virus appeared linked to several top co-occurrence clusters. The study listed 150 to 200 TCR beta chains as associated with cytomegalovirus. A further reported finding was that TCR beta sequences accurately predicted the HLA-A and HLA-B alleles for most subjects in the first cohort. A later analysis found that HLA-associated TCR beta chains were more clonally expanded and had lower generation probabilities than equally common non-associated chains. This cohort had only TCR beta chains sequenced, and the lack of alpha or paired-chain data limited which features could be detected. Most TCR sequences were observed very rarely across donors, whereas some public TCRs were present in many individuals.

Libraries came from the immunoSEQ multiplex PCR assay. A mixture of 60 forward primers for TCR Vbeta segments and 13 reverse primers for TCR Jbeta segments was used in the multiplex PCR. The CDR3 region of rearranged TCR beta genes was amplified from genomic DNA by a multiplex PCR assay. The amplified TCR beta libraries were sequenced on the Illumina HiSeq System as 87-base-pair reads. Per the original workflow: A later analysis tallied 70 million to 100 million unique TCR beta chains across the 700 or so repertoires, and about 10 million of those chains were shared by two or more donors. Raw reads were error-corrected and collapsed into unique sequences by a nearest-neighbor algorithm in which closely related sequences were merged to remove PCR and sequencing errors. V, D and J gene segments were assigned by aligning CDR3 sequences to IMGT reference sequences. For a sequence to be retained, a match of at least six nucleotides was required to both a V gene segment and a J gene segment. Rearrangements were called productive when the CDR3 lacked stop codons and stayed in frame with V and J; all others were non-productive. Following IMGT convention, CDR3 was defined as the stretch from the second conserved V-encoded cysteine up to the conserved J-encoded phenylalanine. In an earlier analysis of 587 of the donors, sequences lacking an unambiguous match to a single V gene segment were excluded. In an earlier analysis of 587 of the donors, a V segment was called functional when productive rearrangements were above 56.7%, and segregating when the standard deviation between donors exceeded 5%. A statistical classification framework was built for diagnosing cytomegalovirus status from the catalog of TCR beta chain sequences. In a later analysis, TCR nucleotide sequences were compared against IMGT/GENE-DB human TR gene sequences so that V and J genes could be assigned. A later analysis assigned CDR3 sequences and most-parsimonious VDJ recombination scenarios with the TCRdist pipeline. In a later analysis, every TCR beta chain was defined by the combination of its CDR3 amino acid sequence and its V-gene family, and reads without a unique V-gene family were dropped. To address suspected cross-contamination and a sequencing artifact, a later analysis removed a few hundred highly shared, low-generation-probability nucleotide sequences. A later analysis calculated a clonal expansion index for each public chain from normalized within-repertoire ranks of inferred template counts. In a later analysis, generation probabilities were computed using a VDJ recombination model fitted to out-of-frame rearrangements, and the results were checked against IGoR. A later analysis scored TCR-TCR, TCR-HLA and TCR-CMV co-occurrence with hypergeometric tests, applying a repertoire-size bias correction to TCR pairs. A later analysis estimated false discovery rates by permuting HLA or CMV assignments 20 times. In a later analysis, co-occurring TCRs were grouped using DBSCAN, and TCRdist sequence similarity was added for clustering within HLA-allele-positive subsets. Co-occurrence clustering excluded repertoires with fewer than 30,000 or more than 120,000 public chains, plus five with anomalous nucleotide sharing. TCRdb provides this immuneACCESS table in a form limited to in-frame rearrangements. Some clones are lacking; in checked studies, under half of them reflect an unresolved V gene, and why the rest are absent is not known. That table furnishes V, J and clone size, whereas the DNA furnished D and trimming. Here the sample has some 100,000 clones; roughly 70% occur a single time. 4% to 5.5% of the sample comes from the top ten.

The cohort was made up of hundreds of healthy bone marrow donors. At the time of sampling, all cohort members were nominally healthy, though unrecorded immune exposures were likely present. The donor tested CMV seropositive, placing the donor among the roughly 300 seropositive members of the cohort. A peripheral blood sample was collected from each donor, and TCR beta sequencing was performed on peripheral blood mononuclear cells. The Qiagen DNeasy Blood Extraction Kit was used to extract genomic DNA from the blood cell samples. There are 14 amino acids in the CDR3, from cysteine to phenylalanine inclusive. The only DNA kept is the CDR3, 42 bases in frame from the first base. As encoded in the germline V gene, CDR1 is KGHSH while CDR2 is LQKENI. Cut back by 0 bases and 0 bases, the V and J ends lie 5 bases apart.

The sequence was obtained from a woman under 30 in good health and CMV-seropositive. The chain links TRBV18 with TRBJ1-1, with no confident D gene call. Sequencing was carried out using PBMCs. The CDR3 has the sequence CASSPPAVNTEAFF. The DNA is TGTGCCAGCTCACCACCGGCAGTGAACACTGAAGCTTTCTTT.